This record looks at one TCR beta chain sequence and its context. The table came from immunoSEQ multiplex PCR; TCRdb's copy has only in-frame clones and leaves some out. The repertoire consists of tens of thousands of clones, with 80% to 90% occurring once and the leading ten covering 11%. The sample originates from a study of blood T cell repertoires in COVID-19. In germline, CDR1 is MNHEY, CDR2 SVGEGT. This CDR3 is built from 13 residues. Trimming pared 4 bases from V and 2 bases from J, leaving 9 bases between. The sample comprised peripheral blood. The chain combines TRBV6-2 or TRBV6-3 with TRBJ2-7, with D possibly matching TRBD2 (6 bases). The TCR sequence derives from a man in his sixties or seventies with active or convalescent COVID-19. The CDR3 loop reads CASSWGETYEQYF. The CDR3 nucleotides are TGTGCCAGCAGTTGGGGGGAGACCTACGAGCAGTACTTC.